Shown below are 9 T cell receptor beta chains from a single sample sequenced in a study of T-cell memory formation after mild COVID-19. MiXCR, applied by TCRdb to the 5' RACE reads, yields one record per CDR3 protein. This table holds hundreds of thousands of distinct CDR3 sequences, 15% found once. The material sequenced was PBMCs or a T cell subset sorted from them (not recorded which). The receptors come from an adult woman who had mild COVID-19 (a few samples of this study predate the infection). Cell type and time point are not known.

This clonotype was observed a few times. The V call is TRBV5-1, the J call TRBJ1-4; D is undetermined. With 4 bases removed from V and 0 bases from J, the gap between germline ends came to 10 bases. The germline CDR1 and CDR2 sequences are SGHRS and YFSETQ. The CDR3 loop spans 15 amino acids. CDR3 amino acids: CASSPSGATNEKLFF. For the CDR3, the DNA is TGCGCCAGCAGCCCCTCGGGAGCAACTAATGAAAAACTGTTTTTT.

J is TRBJ1-2 and V is TRBV25-1; D uncertain. This CDR3 spans 13 amino acids. The germline V gene has CDR1 MGHDK and CDR2 SYGVNS. The germline V and J ends were trimmed by 11 bases and 5 bases, with 18 bases remaining between them. The CDR3 DNA reads TGTGCCGCCGCCCCTTACGCGGGGTATGGCTACACCTTC. This sequence encodes CAAAPYAGYGYTF.

The rearrangement links TRBV7-8 to TRBJ1-1; the match to TRBD1 covers 8 bases. The CDR3 covers 19 residues. Losses at the gene ends were 6 bases for V and 5 bases for J; bases not matched to a gene: 23. Germline CDR1 reads SGHVS; CDR2 reads FQNEAQ. For the CDR3, the DNA is TGTGCCAGCAGACGACTGACAGGGGCGGCAGGGGCCAAGGGGACTGAAGCTTTCTTT. Translation gives CASRRLTGAAGAKGTEAFF.

This clonotype was counted ten times or more. V is TRBV5-1 and J is TRBJ2-6; D remains ambiguous. Trimming removed 0 bases from V and 0 bases from J, with 4 bases in between. Germline V lookup: CDR1 SGHRS, CDR2 YFSETQ. The CDR3 loop spans 15 amino acids. CDR3 protein: CASSLGASGANVLTF. The CDR3 DNA reads TGCGCCAGCAGCTTGGGGGCCTCTGGGGCCAACGTCCTGACTTTC.

J is TRBJ1-1 and V is TRBV29-1; 8 bases are a match to TRBD1. Trimming at V came to 7 bases and at J to 1 base, leaving 5 bases not matched to a gene. Germline V gene data show CDR1 as SQVTM and CDR2 as ANQGSEA. The CDR3 runs to 13 residues. The CDR3 region has the DNA TGCAGCGGGACAGGACAGGGGAACACTGAAGCTTTCTTT. Translated, it gives CSGTGQGNTEAFF.

This clonotype has only a few counts. The chain links TRBV5-1 to TRBJ2-7; 7 bases match TRBD1. The CDR3 covers 14 residues. Germline CDR1 and CDR2: SGHRS and YFSETQ. V lost 0 bases, J lost 3 bases, and 3 bases stayed unmatched. The CDR3 bases are TGCGCCAGCAGCTTGGCGGGACAGCGCTACGAGCAGTACTTC. Protein product: CASSLAGQRYEQYF.

The chain recombines TRBV4-3 with TRBJ2-7, with D unresolved. The CDR3 runs to 13 residues. Germline values: CDR1 LGHNA, CDR2 YSLEER. V lost 3 bases, J lost 2 bases, and 8 bases lay in between. The DNA of the CDR3 is TGCGCCAGCAGCCAGGACCGGACCTACGAGCAGTACTTC. Residues: CASSQDRTYEQYF.

This clonotype was seen a handful of times. V gene TRBV7-2 combines with J gene TRBJ1-1; possible D gene TRBD1, 5 bases. The CDR3 consists of 14 residues. Trimming stripped 4 bases from V and 2 bases from J, with 11 bases between. CDR1 is SGHTA and CDR2 is FQGNSA in the germline V gene. CDR3 amino acids: CASSSRAGNTEAFF. The CDR3 coding sequence is TGTGCCAGCAGCTCCAGGGCAGGAAACACTGAAGCTTTCTTT.

The CDR3 nucleotides are TGTGCCAGCAGCGCAACGGGACAGCGTAATGAAAAACTGTTTTTT. This encodes CASSATGQRNEKLFF. This chain connects TRBV5-5 to TRBJ1-4; 7 bases fit TRBD1. The CDR3 loop spans 15 amino acids. V gave up 4 bases and J gave up 4 bases; unmatched junction bases: 7. Germline-derived CDR1 and CDR2 are SGHKS and YYEKEE (reference sequence).